A single sample is the source of the 32 T cell receptor beta chains below, sequenced in a study of PD-1 blockade in classical Hodgkin lymphoma. Profiling relied on immunoSEQ multiplex PCR, and the TCRdb table lists in-frame clones only, not all of them. The repertoire holds tens of thousands of clones, with about 90% as singletons. As to time point: cycle 4 day 1 (C4D1), after 6 weeks of nivolumab. Brentuximab vedotin exposure varied, and every patient relapsed after autologous stem cell transplantation. Sequences were derived from peripheral blood mononuclear cells (PBMCs), sampled before the fourth cycle of nivolumab. These receptors originate from a human donor with classical Hodgkin lymphoma.

The V call is TRBV18, the J call TRBJ1-2; D ambiguous. The germline V and J ends were trimmed by 4 bases and 4 bases, with 7 bases remaining between them. Per germline, CDR1 KGHSH and CDR2 LQKENI. The CDR3 spans 12 residues. Written as DNA, the CDR3 is TGTGCCAGCTCACGCCAGAGCTATGGCTACACCTTC. Translating gives CASSRQSYGYTF. The complete variable domain, with remaining parts taken from reference TRBV18 and TRBJ1-2, reads NAGVMQNPRHLVRRRGQEARLRCSPMKGHSHVYWYRQLPEEGLKFMVYLQKENIIDESGMPKERFSAEFPKEGPSILRIQQVVRGDSAAYFCASSRQSYGYTFGSGTRLTVV.

This clone was seen just once. V gene TRBV4-1 combines with J gene TRBJ1-3; D may be TRBD1 (6 bases). V was clipped by 4 bases and J by 2 bases, with 30 bases between them. Looked up from germline, CDR1 is MGHRA and CDR2 is YSYEKL. CDR3 length: 21 residues. This chain's CDR3 is CASSRSGREEGLKGAGNTIYF. In nucleotides, the CDR3 is TGCGCCAGCAGCCGATCTGGCAGGGAGGAGGGACTGAAGGGGGCTGGAAACACCATATATTTT.

The chain links TRBV2 to TRBJ1-5; D perhaps matches TRBD1 (6 bases). Germline-derived CDR1 and CDR2 are SNHLY and FYNNEI. The V gene lost 4 bases and the J gene lost 6 bases, with 13 bases spanning the gap. The CDR3 spans 14 residues. As DNA, the CDR3 is TGTGCCAGCAGTGGGCAGGGGAATAGTCAGCCCCAGCATTTT. Its protein product is CASSGQGNSQPQHF.

The chain uses TRBV23-1 and TRBJ2-5; 8 bases are a match to TRBD1. Being an ORF, TRBV23-1 has a function that is uncertain. This CDR3 contains 17 residues. Trimming removed 3 bases from V and 5 bases from J; junction bases left unmatched: 14. CDR3 sequence (DNA): TGCGCCAGCAGTCAGACCCCGGGGCAGGGGGCTGACGAGACCCAGTACTTC. As protein: CASSQTPGQGADETQYF.

The V and J genes are TRBV18 and TRBJ1-2; 8 nucleotides line up with TRBD1. Germline-derived CDR1 and CDR2 are KGHSH and LQKENI. The V segment lost 2 bases and the J segment 8 bases; nucleotides outside the gene matches: 10. The CDR3 covers 15 residues. CDR3 coding DNA: TGTGCCAGCTCACCAGACGGGACAGGATATTGGGGCTACACCTTC. Protein sequence: CASSPDGTGYWGYTF.

The CDR3 nucleotides are TGTGCCAGCAGCCGAACAGGGGGTTCGACCAATGAGCAGTTCTTC. Its protein product is CASSRTGGSTNEQFF. The chain couples TRBV7-9 to TRBJ2-1; TRBD1 agrees at 8 bases. V trimming: 5 bases; J trimming: 6 bases; junction bases outside the gene matches: 9. Germline CDR1 reads SEHNR; CDR2 reads FQNEAQ (reference sequence). There are 15 residues in the CDR3.

The chain couples TRBV6-4 to TRBJ1-2; D is possibly TRBD1 (5 bases). Trimming cost V 5 bases and J 4 bases, with 20 bases left between them. The germline CDR1 and CDR2 sequences are MRHNA and SNTAGT. The CDR3 loop spans 16 amino acids. The CDR3 protein is CASSKGTDNTLYGYTF. Here the CDR3 DNA reads TGTGCCAGCAGTAAAGGGACGGACAATACCCTCTATGGCTACACCTTC.

The chain combines TRBV28 with TRBJ2-5; D is unresolved. V was pared by 5 bases and J by 4 bases, with 11 bases between. The CDR3 spans 13 residues. CDR1 is MDHEN, CDR2 SYDVKM, per germline. The CDR3, as DNA: TGTGCCAGCAGTCCTCCGGTCTTAGAGACCCAGTACTTC. Residues: CASSPPVLETQYF. The full variable domain, rest sourced from reference TRBV28 and TRBJ2-5, is DVKVTQSSRYLVKRTGEKVFLECVQDMDHENMFWYRQDPGLGLRLIYFSYDVKMKEKGDIPEGYSVSREKKERFSLILESASTNQTSMYLCASSPPVLETQYFGPGTRLLVL.

The CDR3 DNA reads as TGTGCCAGCAGCTTCGACAGGACTGAAGCTTTCTTT. Residues: CASSFDRTEAFF. The chain is built from TRBV7-2 and TRBJ1-1, with D possibly TRBD1 on 6 matching bases. Trimming removed 3 bases at V and 5 bases at J, with 7 bases between. Germline CDR1 and CDR2: SGHTA and FQGNSA. The CDR3 length is 12 residues.

The table lists this clone with a count of one. The chain uses TRBV2 and TRBJ1-2; D possibly corresponds to TRBD1 (5 bases). Germline values: CDR1 SNHLY, CDR2 FYNNEI. V was clipped by 4 bases and J by 7 bases, with 10 bases between them. The CDR3 extends over 12 amino acids. CDR3 sequence (DNA): TGTGCCAGCAGTGGATTAGGGGTTGGCTACACCTTC. Translation: CASSGLGVGYTF.

The J gene is TRBJ2-5, the V gene TRBV4-2; D not certain. Trimming shortened V by 3 bases and J by 4 bases, and 15 bases separated the two germline ends. The CDR3 loop spans 15 amino acids. The germline CDR1 and CDR2 sequences are LGHNA and YNFKEQ. The CDR3, as DNA: TGTGCCAGCAGCCATTCCGCCCGAGGTAGAGAGACCCAGTACTTC. This codes for CASSHSARGRETQYF.

The chain is built from TRBV15 and TRBJ1-2; D possibly corresponds to TRBD1 (5 bases). The CDR3 is 12 residues long. Germline lookup yields CDR1 LNHNV and CDR2 YYDKDF (reference sequence). V was cut by 3 bases and J by 6 bases, with 8 bases left in between. The CDR3 reads CATSSTRDGYTF. The CDR3 nucleotides are TGTGCCACCAGCAGCACCAGGGATGGCTACACCTTC. Complete variable domain (other parts from reference TRBV15 and TRBJ1-2): DAMVIQNPRYQVTQFGKPVTLSCSQTLNHNVMYWYQQKSSQAPKLLFHYYDKDFNNEADTPDNFQSRRPNTSFCFLDIRSPGLGDTAMYLCATSSTRDGYTFGSGTRLTVV.

The rearrangement joins TRBV2 to TRBJ1-6, with D tentatively TRBD1 (5 bases). The CDR3 consists of 16 residues. V was clipped by 5 bases and J by 9 bases, with 20 bases between them. From germline, CDR1 is SNHLY and CDR2 FYNNEI. CDR3 sequence reads: CASSYNTGATGSPLHF. For the CDR3, the DNA is TGTGCCAGCAGTTATAACACAGGCGCAACAGGTTCACCCCTCCACTTT.

The chain links TRBV2 to TRBJ1-5, with D unclear. Germline V CDR1 and CDR2: SNHLY, FYNNEI. The CDR3 length is 14 residues. The germline V and J ends were trimmed by 6 bases and 1 base, with 10 bases remaining between them. The CDR3 loop reads CASRGGQSNQPQHF. The CDR3 coding sequence is TGTGCCAGCAGGGGAGGTCAGAGCAATCAGCCCCAGCATTTT.

This clone was found a few times. This sequence joins TRBV30 and TRBJ1-2; 9 bases are a match to TRBD1. This CDR3 has 12 amino acids. The V gene's germline CDR1 is GTSNPN and CDR2 SVGIG (reference sequence). V was clipped by 8 bases and J by 7 bases; unmatched bases: 8. The CDR3 loop reads CAVSQGATGYTF. CDR3 DNA: TGTGCCGTATCACAGGGGGCCACTGGCTACACCTTC. Supplemented by reference TRBV30 and TRBJ1-2, the full variable domain reads SQTIHQWPATLVQPVGSPLSLECTVEGTSNPNLYWYRQAAGRGLQLLFYSVGIGQISSEVPQNLSASRPQDRQFILSSKKLLLSDSGFYLCAVSQGATGYTFGSGTRLTVV.

This clone was found once. V and J are TRBV7-2 and TRBJ1-2; no clear D gene. V lost 1 base and J 2 bases, leaving 5 bases between the germline ends. The CDR3 runs to 13 residues. Germline values: CDR1 SGHTA, CDR2 FQGNSA. The chain's CDR3 is CASSLVQNYGYTF. DNA of the CDR3: TGTGCCAGCAGCTTAGTACAGAACTATGGCTACACCTTC.

The chain uses TRBV28 and TRBJ2-7; tentatively, D is TRBD2 (6 bases). Germline V lookup: CDR1 MDHEN, CDR2 SYDVKM. The CDR3 length is 14 residues. Trimming removed 3 bases from V and 6 bases from J, with 15 bases in between. The CDR3 spells CASSLGGNGAEQYF. The CDR3 DNA follows: TGTGCCAGCAGTTTGGGGGGTAATGGGGCCGAGCAGTACTTC.

V gene TRBV5-6 combines with J gene TRBJ1-5; D is perhaps TRBD1 (5 bases). The V end was cut by 2 bases, the J end by 0 bases, with 9 bases between. The CDR3 is made up of 15 amino acids. Germline V gene sequence: CDR1 SGHDT, CDR2 YYEEEE. For the CDR3, the DNA is TGTGCCAGCAGCTTCCAGGGTTATAGCAATCAGCCCCAGCATTTT. This encodes CASSFQGYSNQPQHF.

This sequence joins TRBV6-5 and TRBJ2-3, with D perhaps TRBD1 (5 bases). The CDR3 has 13 amino acids. The V gene's germline CDR1 is MNHEY and CDR2 SVGAGI. Trimming pared 7 bases from V and 3 bases from J, leaving 11 bases between. CDR3 region: CASNTGSTDTQYF. The CDR3 DNA reads TGTGCCAGCAATACAGGTTCGACAGATACGCAGTATTTT.

CDR3 sequence: CASSARHTEAFF. The CDR3 nucleotides read TGTGCCAGCAGCGCCCGCCACACTGAAGCTTTCTTT. The gene calls are TRBV2 and TRBJ1-1, with D hard to call. Germline V gene lookup returns CDR1 SNHLY and CDR2 FYNNEI. This CDR3 contains 12 residues. Deletions cut 6 bases from V and 3 bases from J, with 8 bases between.

The chain has TRBV5-5 and TRBJ1-2; D is unclear. With 5 bases removed from V and 2 bases from J, the gap between germline ends came to 13 bases. The CDR3 runs 14 residues. The germline V gene encodes CDR1 SGHKS and CDR2 YYEKEE (reference sequence). Here the CDR3 reads CASRSELSNYGYTF. The CDR3 DNA follows: TGTGCCAGCAGATCGGAACTGTCCAACTATGGCTACACCTTC.

This clone was picked up one time. The chain uses TRBV6-5 and TRBJ2-7; D is possibly TRBD2 (6 bases). CDR1 is MNHEY and CDR2 is SVGAGI in the germline V gene. V was clipped by 7 bases and J by 6 bases, with 22 bases between them. This CDR3 has 15 residues. For the CDR3, the DNA is TGTGCCAGCATTTCCCCCCCGACTAGTGTTGGCGAGCAGTACTTC. It is translated as CASISPPTSVGEQYF.

Of note for this clone: This sample also contains other DNA sequences that code for the same CDR3. DNA for the CDR3: TGTGCCAGCTCACCAGAGAGAAACTATGGCTACACCTTC. It encodes CASSPERNYGYTF. The V gene is TRBV18, the J gene TRBJ1-2; D unresolved. CDR1 is KGHSH, CDR2 LQKENI, per germline. Trimming pared 2 bases from V and 2 bases from J, leaving 6 bases between. The CDR3 is 13 amino acids.

The rearrangement joins TRBV13 to TRBJ2-2; D call uncertain. Trimming removed 3 bases at V and 7 bases at J, with 6 bases between. Germline loops: CDR1 PRHDT, CDR2 FYEKMQ (reference sequence). This CDR3 is built from 12 residues. The CDR3 region is CASSLVVGELFF. CDR3 nucleotide sequence: TGTGCCAGCAGCTTGGTTGTCGGGGAGCTGTTTTTT. The whole variable domain, filled in from reference TRBV13 and TRBJ2-2, reads AAGVIQSPRHLIKEKRETATLKCYPIPRHDTVYWYQQGPGQDPQFLISFYEKMQSDKGSIPDRFSAQQFSDYHSELNMSSLELGDSALYFCASSLVVGELFFGEGSRLTVL.

This sequence joins TRBV7-8 and TRBJ1-4, with TRBD1 matching 7 bases. The CDR3 spans 20 residues. CDR1 SGHVS and CDR2 FQNEAQ come from the germline V gene. V shed 5 bases, J shed 4 bases, and the junction held 22 bases outside the gene matches. The CDR3: CASSPGRFAGEGDSNEKLFF. The CDR3 nucleotides are TGTGCCAGCAGCCCCGGGAGGTTTGCAGGGGAAGGGGACAGTAATGAAAAACTGTTTTTT.

V and J are TRBV5-5 and TRBJ1-1; TRBD1 agrees at 8 bases. The length of the CDR3 is 14 residues. Trimming cost V 4 bases and J 8 bases; bases outside gene matches: 10. Germline CDR1 SGHKS, CDR2 YYEKEE (reference sequence). The DNA for the CDR3 is TGTGCCAGCAGCACCCCGGGACAGGCCATAGAAGCTTTCTTT. Its protein product is CASSTPGQAIEAFF. Full variable domain (outside the CDR3, taken from reference TRBV5-5 and TRBJ1-1): DAGVTQSPTHLIKTRGQQVTLRCSPISGHKSVSWYQQVLGQGPQFIFQYYEKEERGRGNFPDRFSARQFPNYSSELNVNALLLGDSALYLCASSTPGQAIEAFFGQGTRLTVV.

The rearrangement joins TRBV20-1 to TRBJ1-1; D remains ambiguous. Trimming removed 7 bases from V and 1 base from J, with 7 bases in between. Germline V gene lookup returns CDR1 DFQATT and CDR2 SNEGSKA (reference sequence). The CDR3 runs to 11 residues. The CDR3 nucleotides read TGCAGTGGGTCAACGAACACTGAAGCTTTCTTT. It specifies CSGSTNTEAFF.

The J gene is TRBJ2-5, the V gene TRBV20-1; 7 nucleotides agree with TRBD1. V lost 4 bases and J lost 4; bases outside the gene matches: 0. Per the germline V gene, CDR1 is DFQATT and CDR2 is SNEGSKA (reference sequence). This CDR3 comprises 11 residues. The CDR3 protein is CSANRGETQYF. CDR3 DNA: TGCAGTGCTAACAGGGGAGAGACCCAGTACTTC.

The chain joins TRBV7-2 to TRBJ1-2; perhaps TRBD1 as D (6 bases). This CDR3 is 17 amino acids long. CDR1 is SGHTA, CDR2 FQGNSA, per germline. Trimming shortened V by 0 bases and J by 6 bases, and 20 bases separated the two germline ends. CDR3 region: CASSLAPRTADLDGYTF. As DNA, the CDR3 is TGTGCCAGCAGCTTAGCGCCCCGGACAGCGGACCTTGATGGCTACACCTTC.

This sequence joins TRBV9 and TRBJ1-6; TRBD1 agrees at 7 bases. With 2 bases clipped from V and 6 bases from J, the junction kept 2 bases outside the gene matches. Germline V gene data show CDR1 as SGDLS and CDR2 as YYNGEE. The CDR3 totals 14 residues. DNA of the CDR3: TGTGCCAGCAGCGTGAGACAGGGTAATTCACCCCTCCACTTT. It is translated as CASSVRQGNSPLHF.

The chain combines TRBV5-6 with TRBJ1-3; D perhaps matches TRBD1 (5 bases). V dropped 3 bases and J dropped 6 bases, with 22 bases sitting between them. CDR3 length: 17 residues. The germline V gene encodes CDR1 SGHDT and CDR2 YYEEEE. The CDR3, as DNA: TGTGCCAGCAGCTCTGCCGGGGGGTATTCGTATGAAAACACCATATATTTT. Amino acid sequence: CASSSAGGYSYENTIYF. Using reference TRBV5-6 and TRBJ1-3 for the parts outside the CDR3, the full variable domain is DAGVTQSPTHLIKTRGQQVTLRCSPKSGHDTVSWYQQALGQGPQFIFQYYEEEERQRGNFPDRFSGHQFPNYSSELNVNALLLGDSALYLCASSSAGGYSYENTIYFGEGSWLTVV.

The chain uses TRBV23-1 and TRBJ1-4; 10 nucleotides align to TRBD1. TRBV23-1 is flagged as an ORF with uncertain function. This CDR3 is 21 amino acids long. Losses at the gene ends were 0 bases for V and 1 base for J; bases not matched to a gene: 14. CDR3 DNA sequence: TGCGCCAGCAGTCAATCGGGCTTGGGACAGGGGAACCTTAGAACTAATGAAAAACTGTTTTTT. Residues: CASSQSGLGQGNLRTNEKLFF.